Following are 12 T cell receptor beta chains from one sample sequenced in a study of T cells after yellow fever vaccination. TCRdb independently ran MiXCR on the 5' RACE reads; one entry per CDR3 protein. The top ten hold approximately 2.7% of the sample, which has 100,000 to 150,000 distinct CDR3 sequences, 6.5% to 8% seen once. Specimen: CD4+ T cells sorted from PBMCs, collected 10 days after the first yellow fever vaccination. The receptors here all came from a man younger than 30 who received the YFV17D yellow fever vaccine.

This clonotype has a count of ten or more. This chain joins TRBV6-2 or TRBV6-3 and TRBJ2-7, with 7 bases identical to TRBD2. Trimming at V came to 6 bases and at J to 0 bases, leaving 5 bases not matched to a gene. Germline V CDR1 and CDR2: MNHEY, SVGEGT. This CDR3 contains 14 residues. The CDR3 bases are TGTGCCAGCAGGGCAGCGGGGCGCTCCTACGAGCAGTACGTC. It encodes CASRAAGRSYEQYV.

In its sample, this clonotype was seen many times. CDR3 coding DNA: TGTGCCAGCAGTTTAGGTTACGGGACAGCTTACGAGCAGTACTTC. The encoded protein is CASSLGYGTAYEQYF. The rearrangement uses TRBV12-3 or TRBV12-4 and TRBJ2-7; 7 nucleotides agree with TRBD1. With 1 base clipped from V and 4 bases from J, the junction kept 7 bases outside the gene matches. The CDR3 consists of 15 residues.

This clonotype showed up many times. V is TRBV5-6 and J is TRBJ2-3, with 7 bases lining up with TRBD2. This CDR3 comprises 16 residues. J lost 1 base, V lost 5 bases, and 10 bases had no gene match. CDR1 and CDR2 from the germline V gene are SGHDT and YYEEEE. The CDR3 is CASRTPGGGRTDTQYF. CDR3 sequence (DNA): TGTGCCAGCAGAACCCCCGGGGGAGGGCGCACAGATACGCAGTATTTT.

This clonotype showed up many times. This chain joins TRBV7-6 and TRBJ2-3, with no clear D. V dropped 5 bases and J dropped 6 bases, with 12 bases sitting between them. CDR1 and CDR2 (germline): SGHVS, FNYEAQ. The CDR3 consists of 13 residues. The CDR3 sequence: CASSIQHPDTQYF. The CDR3 DNA reads as TGTGCCAGCAGCATACAGCATCCGGATACGCAGTATTTT.

This clonotype came up many times. This sequence joins TRBV5-1 and TRBJ2-5; D perhaps matches TRBD2 (6 bases). Trimming pared 4 bases from V and 1 base from J, leaving 14 bases between. Per germline, CDR1 SGHRS and CDR2 YFSETQ. The CDR3 covers 15 residues. CDR3 protein: CASSRGGIIQETQYF. The CDR3 DNA reads TGCGCCAGCAGCCGCGGAGGGATTATCCAAGAGACCCAGTACTTC.

This clonotype was counted many times. J is TRBJ2-2 and V is TRBV15; 8 bases line up with TRBD1. Trimming took 2 bases from V and 6 from J; bases not matched to a gene: 2. The CDR3 is 14 amino acids. Germline CDR1 reads LNHNV; CDR2 reads YYDKDF (reference sequence). CDR3 nucleotide sequence: TGTGCCACCAGCAGAAACAGGGGGTCCGGGGAGCTGTTTTTT. Residues: CATSRNRGSGELFF.

This sequence joins TRBV18 and TRBJ2-2; D perhaps matches TRBD2 (7 bases). The CDR3 length is 17 residues. V was pared by 5 bases and J by 0 bases, with 16 bases between. Germline V CDR1 and CDR2: KGHSH, LQKENI. The CDR3 region is CASSSATGGTNTGELFF. In DNA form, the CDR3 reads TGTGCCAGCTCATCCGCTACGGGGGGCACGAACACCGGGGAGCTGTTTTTT. The full variable domain, rest sourced from reference TRBV18 and TRBJ2-2, is NAGVMQNPRHLVRRRGQEARLRCSPMKGHSHVYWYRQLPEEGLKFMVYLQKENIIDESGMPKERFSAEFPKEGPSILRIQQVVRGDSAAYFCASSSATGGTNTGELFFGEGSRLTVL.

Worth noting for this clonotype: This may be a read error, as it is one base from a much larger clone. This chain joins TRBV2 and TRBJ2-3; TRBD2 is a possible D gene (6 bases). The CDR3 has 15 amino acids. The germline V gene encodes CDR1 SNHLY and CDR2 FYNNEI. V lost 8 bases to trimming and J lost 4 bases, with 19 bases between them. The CDR3 sequence is CASGRWGDDSDTQYF. In DNA form, the CDR3 reads TGTGCCAGCGGTAGGTGGGGGGACGATTCAGATACGCAGTATTTT.

V is TRBV6-1 and J is TRBJ2-7; D remains unclear. Per germline, CDR1 MNHNS and CDR2 SASEGT. V lost 6 bases to trimming and J lost 6 bases, with 9 bases between them. The CDR3 sequence is 11 residues long. The CDR3, as DNA: TGTGCCAGCAGCCAGCGAGGCGAGCAGTACGTC. Translation: CASSQRGEQYV.

For this clonotype: A much more abundant neighbour one base away suggests this may be a read error. V and J are TRBV7-3 and TRBJ2-1; the match to TRBD2 covers 8 bases. Germline lookup yields CDR1 SGHTA and CDR2 FQGTGA. The CDR3 extends over 17 amino acids. J lost 6 bases, V lost 10 bases, and 20 bases had no gene match. CDR3 in DNA: TGTGCCAACAGTTTCGTTGGTAGAGCGGGGGACGGCAATGAGCAGTTCTTC. This encodes CANSFVGRAGDGNEQFF. Complete variable domain (other parts from reference TRBV7-3 and TRBJ2-1): GAGVSQTPSNKVTEKGKYVELRCDPISGHTALYWYRQSLGQGPEFLIYFQGTGAADDSGLPNDRFFAVRPEGSVSTLKIQRTERGDSAVYLCANSFVGRAGDGNEQFFGPGTRLTVL.

This clonotype was observed many times. The CDR3 sequence is CASSPGQGTGGYTF. The CDR3 DNA reads as TGCGCCAGCAGCCCAGGACAGGGGACAGGTGGCTACACCTTC. The rearrangement joins TRBV5-1 to TRBJ1-2, with TRBD1 identical over 9 bases. After removal of 4 bases from V and 7 bases from J, the junction contained 8 bases not matched to a gene. Germline lookup yields CDR1 SGHRS and CDR2 YFSETQ. The CDR3 totals 14 residues.

This clonotype was observed many times. The chain combines TRBV18 with TRBJ2-5; 8 nucleotides agree with TRBD2. This CDR3 is built from 13 residues. With V trimmed by 4 bases and J by 3 bases, 1 base remained unmatched. Germline CDR1 is KGHSH and CDR2 is LQKENI. CDR3 coding DNA: TGTGCCAGCTCACTAGCGGGGAAAGAGACCCAGTACTTC. This translates into CASSLAGKETQYF.